This T cell receptor (beta chain) was obtained from a study of blood T cell repertoires in COVID-19. The table came from immunoSEQ multiplex PCR; TCRdb's copy has only in-frame clones and leaves some out. Here the sample spans roughly 250,000 clones, about 83% being singletons. The CDR3 is 16 residues long. V shed 1 base and J shed 4 bases, with 16 bases lying between them. The V gene's germline CDR1 is MNHEY and CDR2 SMNVEV (reference sequence). Sequenced sample: peripheral blood. This sequence originates from a woman aged 40-49 years who had recovered from COVID-19. The gene calls are TRBV27 and TRBJ2-5, with D possibly matching TRBD1 (7 bases). The CDR3, as DNA: TGTGCCAGCAGTTTATTGAGGGCAGGGGGAGGAGAGACCCAGTACTTC. Translating gives CASSLLRAGGGETQYF.